This is a list of T cell receptor beta chains from one sample in a study of control samples from healthy donors and cancer patients. Only in-frame clones appear in the TCRdb table, and some are missing; sequencing was by immunoSEQ multiplex PCR. Seen here are 350,000 to 450,000 clones, roughly 90% observed once, and the top ten hold around 6.4%. The sequencing input was PBMCs. These receptors came from a man aged 40-49 years with head and neck cancer. CDR3s include the opening cysteine and the closing phenylalanine or tryptophan. D genes are given only for firm matches. Only some rows state a clone size, as once, few, many or a class for expanded clones.

>NA|TRBJ1-1|NA|TRBV7-9
CASSLNVVGTEAFF
TGTGCCAGCAGCTTAAATGTAGTGGGGACTGAAGCTTTCTTT
>NA|TRBJ2-3|NA|TRBV29-1
CSGTDAYTDTQYF
TGCAGCGGAACCGACGCATACACAGATACGCAGTATTTT
>NA|TRBJ1-1|TRBD1|TRBV7-2
CASSYRGRGEAFF
TGTGCCAGCAGCTACAGGGGACGCGGTGAAGCTTTCTTT
>NA|TRBJ2-1|TRBD2|TRBV6-5
CASSYRAGASYNEQFF
TGTGCCAGCAGTTACCGGGCGGGAGCCTCCTACAATGAGCAGTTCTTC
>NA|TRBJ2-3|TRBD2|TRBV7-9
CASSPGLASTDTQYF
TGTGCCAGCAGCCCTGGACTAGCTAGCACAGATACGCAGTATTTT
>NA|TRBJ1-1|NA|TRBV30
CAWSRVGGAGTEAFF
TGTGCCTGGAGTAGGGTAGGGGGGGCTGGCACTGAAGCTTTCTTT
>once|TRBJ2-1|TRBD2|TRBV27
CASSLRLAVNNEQFF
TGTGCCAGCAGTTTACGGCTAGCGGTGAACAATGAGCAGTTCTTC
>NA|TRBJ1-2|NA|TRBV12-5
CASGLDGGYGYTF
TGTGCTAGTGGACTAGACGGAGGGTATGGCTACACCTTC
>NA|TRBJ1-3|TRBD1|TRBV7-2
CATPQGARGNTIYF
TGTGCCACTCCACAGGGGGCGCGTGGAAACACCATATATTTT
>NA|TRBJ1-2|NA|TRBV20-1
CSAVEYGYTF
TGCAGTGCTGTCGAGTATGGCTACACCTTC
>once|TRBJ2-3|NA|TRBV12-3/TRBV12-4
CASSPPGLDTQYF
TGTGCCAGCAGTCCCCCGGGACTAGATACGCAGTATTTT
>NA|TRBJ2-5|NA|TRBV4-1
CASSQGLGTDQETQYF
TGCGCCAGCAGCCAAGGGTTGGGGACCGATCAAGAGACCCAGTACTTC
>NA|TRBJ1-6|NA|TRBV7-8
CASSFETGGTNSPLHF
TGTGCCAGCAGCTTCGAAACCGGGGGTACGAATTCACCCCTCCACTTT
>NA|TRBJ2-1|NA|TRBV7-2
CASSLARGGDEQFF
TGTGCCAGCAGCTTAGCGCGTGGGGGCGATGAGCAGTTCTTC
>NA|TRBJ2-7|TRBD1|TRBV7-9
CASSSGQGDEEQYF
TGTGCCAGCAGCTCGGGACAGGGGGACGAGGAGCAGTACTTC
>once|TRBJ2-1|TRBD2|TRBV10-3
CAISESISAGVNNEQFF
TGTGCCATCAGTGAGTCGATTTCAGCGGGAGTTAACAATGAGCAGTTCTTC
>once|TRBJ1-5|TRBD1|TRBV4-3
CASSQEWDREDLSNQPQHF
TGCGCCAGCAGCCAAGAATGGGACAGGGAAGACCTAAGCAATCAGCCCCAGCATTTT
>NA|TRBJ1-6|NA|TRBV6-5
CASSYEGLGGAGPLHF
TGTGCCAGCAGTTACGAGGGGTTGGGGGGGGCCGGACCCCTCCACTTT
>NA|TRBJ1-3|NA|TRBV18
CASSPPQRTSGNTIYF
TGTGCCAGCTCACCACCTCAGCGAACCTCTGGAAACACCATATATTTT
>NA|TRBJ2-1|TRBD2|TRBV6-5
CASKPPLAGDNEQFF
TGTGCCAGCAAGCCCCCACTAGCGGGTGACAATGAGCAGTTCTTC
>few|TRBJ2-7|NA|TRBV12-3/TRBV12-4
CASSSPDSYEQYF
TGTGCCAGCAGTTCACCAGACTCCTACGAGCAGTACTTC
>NA|TRBJ1-2|NA|TRBV30
CAWSVQRTIGYTF
TGTGCCTGGAGTGTACAGAGGACAATTGGCTACACCTTC
>NA|TRBJ1-2|NA|TRBV19
CASISGRANYGYTF
TGTGCCAGTATTTCGGGGCGAGCTAACTATGGCTACACCTTC
>NA|TRBJ1-5|TRBD1|TRBV6-5
CASINRDSLNQPQHF
TGTGCCAGCATTAACCGGGACAGCCTCAATCAGCCCCAGCATTTT
>NA|TRBJ2-5|TRBD2|TRBV6-6
CASSTVISGRGETQYF
TGTGCCAGCAGTACCGTTATTAGCGGGAGGGGAGAGACCCAGTACTTC
>NA|TRBJ2-7|TRBD1|TRBV11-3
CASSLGTGGAEQYF
TGTGCCAGCAGCTTGGGAACAGGGGGCGCCGAGCAGTACTTC
>NA|TRBJ1-1|TRBD1|TRBV5-6
CASSAGTGGEAFF
TGTGCCAGCAGCGCCGGGACAGGGGGTGAAGCTTTCTTT
>NA|TRBJ1-5|TRBD1|TRBV6-6
CASNPGQGLNQPQHF
TGTGCCAGCAACCCGGGACAGGGATTAAATCAGCCCCAGCATTTT
>NA|TRBJ2-3|TRBD2|TRBV30
CAWSAGLGLDTQYF
TGTGCCTGGAGTGCGGGACTAGGGCTGGATACGCAGTATTTT
>NA|TRBJ1-5|NA|TRBV19
CASSVRGNQPQHF
TGTGCCAGTAGTGTCAGGGGCAATCAGCCCCAGCATTTT
>NA|TRBJ1-2|NA|TRBV11-2
CASSLARDGFYGYTF
TGTGCCAGCAGCCTCGCCCGGGACGGCTTCTATGGCTACACCTTC
>many|TRBJ2-7|NA|TRBV21-1
CASSKVSRHRPVDEQYF
TGTGCCAGCAGCAAAGTCAGCAGACATCGTCCAGTCGACGAGCAGTACTTC
>NA|TRBJ1-1|NA|TRBV5-8
CASSHGGLVGNTEAFF
TGTGCCAGCAGCCACGGGGGGCTTGTGGGAAACACTGAAGCTTTCTTT
>few|TRBJ2-1|NA|TRBV3-1/TRBV3-2
CASSWGASYNEQFF
TGTGCCAGCAGCTGGGGGGCCTCCTACAATGAGCAGTTCTTC
>NA|TRBJ1-1|NA|TRBV20-1
CSAMGNTEAFF
TGCAGTGCTATGGGTAACACTGAAGCTTTCTTT
>NA|TRBJ1-2|NA|TRBV6-6
CASTNGGDGYTF
TGTGCCAGCACCAACGGGGGGGATGGCTACACCTTC
>NA|TRBJ2-3|NA|TRBV7-3
CASSLTGDTDTQYF
TGTGCCAGCAGCCTAACAGGAGACACAGATACGCAGTATTTT
>once|TRBJ2-7|NA|TRBV7-2
CASSLSWGSEYTYEQYF
TGTGCCAGCAGCTTAAGTTGGGGGTCAGAATATACCTACGAGCAGTACTTC
>NA|TRBJ1-2|NA|TRBV5-1
CASSLVLTSYGYTF
TGCGCCAGCAGCTTGGTCTTAACGAGCTATGGCTACACCTTC
>few|TRBJ1-1|NA|TRBV27
CASSPAGVRNTEAFF
TGTGCCAGCAGCCCCGCCGGGGTTCGGAACACTGAAGCTTTCTTT
>NA|TRBJ1-2|NA|TRBV6-2/TRBV6-3
CASSPDHGYTF
TGTGCCAGCAGTCCCGACCATGGCTACACCTTC
>NA|TRBJ2-7|TRBD1|TRBV9
CASSVGNRGYEQYF
TGTGCCAGCAGCGTAGGTAACAGGGGATACGAGCAGTACTTC
>NA|TRBJ2-7|TRBD2|TRBV11-3
CASSPGTSGSYEQYF
TGTGCCAGCAGCCCGGGGACTAGCGGCTCCTACGAGCAGTACTTC
>NA|TRBJ1-4|TRBD1|TRBV6-2/TRBV6-3
CASSYAGTGVPGTNEKLFF
TGTGCCAGCAGTTACGCCGGGACAGGGGTCCCTGGGACTAATGAAAAACTGTTTTTT
>once|TRBJ2-1|NA|TRBV19
CASSRIGGSYNEQFF
TGTGCCAGTAGTAGGATAGGGGGATCCTACAATGAGCAGTTCTTC
>NA|TRBJ1-1|NA|TRBV6-5
CASSSSLNTEAFF
TGTGCCAGCAGTTCCTCACTGAACACTGAAGCTTTCTTT